The next 9 T cell receptor beta chains were all read from a single sample in a study of T cell responses to AZD1222 COVID-19 vaccine. Clones were sequenced by immunoSEQ multiplex PCR, and TCRdb holds only the in-frame ones, with some missing. The top ten clones hold over 8% of a sample with about 110,000 clones, 85% to 90% of them seen once. This specimen consisted of peripheral blood, obtained on day 0 of AZD1222 vaccination. The receptors were sampled from an adult in good health.

The genes are TRBV30 and TRBJ2-1, with 8 bases that match TRBD1. Germline assignment: CDR1 GTSNPN and CDR2 SVGIG (reference sequence). Trimming took 3 bases from V and 7 from J; bases not matched to a gene: 5. The CDR3 has 13 amino acids. CDR3 in DNA: TGTGCCTGGAGGCGGACAGGGACGAATGAGCAGTTCTTC. Amino acids: CAWRRTGTNEQFF. The variable domain in full, completed from reference TRBV30 and TRBJ2-1, reads SQTIHQWPATLVQPVGSPLSLECTVEGTSNPNLYWYRQAAGRGLQLLFYSVGIGQISSEVPQNLSASRPQDRQFILSSKKLLLSDSGFYLCAWRRTGTNEQFFGPGTRLTVL.

This chain uses TRBV19 with TRBJ2-5; 8 nucleotides agree with TRBD2. The germline V gene has CDR1 LNHDA and CDR2 SQIVND (reference sequence). The CDR3 has 13 amino acids. J was trimmed by 5 bases and V by 4 bases; bases with no gene match: 3. The CDR3 DNA reads as TGTGCCAGTAGTACGGGACTAGTGGAGACCCAGTACTTC. Translating it yields CASSTGLVETQYF.

The chain uses TRBV6-5 and TRBJ2-2; TRBD2 might be the D (6 bases). Trimming pared 6 bases from V and 10 bases from J, leaving 21 bases between. CDR1 is MNHEY and CDR2 is SVGAGI in the germline V gene. The CDR3 has 15 amino acids. In DNA, the CDR3 is TGTGCCAGCAGGAGCGGGTACAAAATGGAAGTGGAGCTGTTTTTT. The encoded protein is CASRSGYKMEVELFF.

This chain uses TRBV10-2 with TRBJ1-1; D possibly corresponds to TRBD1 (6 bases). Trimming removed 6 bases at V and 4 bases at J, with 15 bases between. The length of the CDR3 is 14 residues. Germline CDR1 and CDR2: WSHSY and SAAADI. The CDR3 region has the DNA TGCGCCAGCAGGGCGGACAGTGGAGGCACTGAAGCTTTCTTT. This gives the protein CASRADSGGTEAFF.

V is TRBV27 and J is TRBJ2-7; D gene ambiguous. The germline V gene encodes CDR1 MNHEY and CDR2 SMNVEV (reference sequence). Trimming took 5 bases from V and 9 from J, leaving 20 bases between them. CDR3 length: 14 amino acids. CDR3 sequence: CASSAAPLRLRQYF. The CDR3 DNA reads TGTGCCAGCAGTGCGGCGCCTCTAAGGTTGCGGCAGTACTTC.

CDR3 in DNA: TGTGCCAGCAGCGTACCTGCGGGAGAGTCCGATACGCAGTATTTT. It is translated as CASSVPAGESDTQYF. V is TRBV9 and J is TRBJ2-3; 7 bases are shared with TRBD2. The length of the CDR3 is 15 residues. Trimming at V came to 1 base and at J to 6 bases, leaving 8 bases not matched to a gene. CDR1 and CDR2 (germline): SGDLS, YYNGEE. The full variable domain, rest sourced from reference TRBV9 and TRBJ2-3, is DSGVTQTPKHLITATGQRVTLRCSPRSGDLSVYWYQQSLDQGLQFLIQYYNGEERAKGNILERFSAQQFPDLHSELNLSSLELGDSALYFCASSVPAGESDTQYFGPGTRLTVL.

The chain links TRBV29-1 to TRBJ2-1; D might be TRBD1 (5 bases). Between the trimmed V and J ends, which lost 5 bases and 2 bases, there was a span of 16 bases. In germline, CDR1 is SQVTM, CDR2 ANQGSEA. CDR3 length: 15 residues. CDR3 nucleotide sequence: TGCAGCGTTAGTGGAAGGGGTCTCCCCTACAATGAGCAGTTCTTC. Its protein is CSVSGRGLPYNEQFF.

This chain uses TRBV30 with TRBJ1-4; no definite D call. Per the germline V gene, CDR1 is GTSNPN and CDR2 is SVGIG (reference sequence). V dropped 5 bases and J dropped 4 bases, with 8 bases sitting between them. The CDR3 contains 12 residues. The CDR3 DNA reads as TGTGCCTGGGGACCGAGTAATGAAAAACTGTTTTTT. Protein product: CAWGPSNEKLFF.

CDR3 in DNA: TGTGCCAGTAGTTTCTTTCGCAATGAGCAGTTCTTC. It codes for CASSFFRNEQFF. This chain connects TRBV19 to TRBJ2-1; D gene unclear. Looked up from germline, CDR1 is LNHDA and CDR2 is SQIVND (reference sequence). V shed 5 bases and J shed 6 bases, with 8 bases lying between them. CDR3 length: 12 amino acids.